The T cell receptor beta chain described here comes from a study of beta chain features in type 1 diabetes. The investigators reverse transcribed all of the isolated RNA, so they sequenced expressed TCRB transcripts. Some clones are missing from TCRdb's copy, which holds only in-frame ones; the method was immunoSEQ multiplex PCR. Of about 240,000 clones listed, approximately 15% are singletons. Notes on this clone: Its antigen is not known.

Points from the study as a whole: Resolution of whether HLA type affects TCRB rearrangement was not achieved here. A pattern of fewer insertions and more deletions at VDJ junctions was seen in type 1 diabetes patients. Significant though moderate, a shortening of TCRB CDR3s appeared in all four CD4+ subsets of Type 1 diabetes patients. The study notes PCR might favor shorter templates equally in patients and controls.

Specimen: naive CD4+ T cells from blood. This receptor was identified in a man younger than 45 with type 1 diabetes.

The CDR3 bases are TGCGCCAGCACCTCGAGGGGGAACAATGAGCAGTTCTTC. It is translated as CASTSRGNNEQFF. The chain employs TRBV5-1 and TRBJ2-1, with D perhaps TRBD1 (6 bases). The V and J ends lost 6 bases and 5 bases respectively, with 12 bases between them. The CDR3 spans 13 residues. Germline V lookup: CDR1 SGHRS, CDR2 YFSETQ.